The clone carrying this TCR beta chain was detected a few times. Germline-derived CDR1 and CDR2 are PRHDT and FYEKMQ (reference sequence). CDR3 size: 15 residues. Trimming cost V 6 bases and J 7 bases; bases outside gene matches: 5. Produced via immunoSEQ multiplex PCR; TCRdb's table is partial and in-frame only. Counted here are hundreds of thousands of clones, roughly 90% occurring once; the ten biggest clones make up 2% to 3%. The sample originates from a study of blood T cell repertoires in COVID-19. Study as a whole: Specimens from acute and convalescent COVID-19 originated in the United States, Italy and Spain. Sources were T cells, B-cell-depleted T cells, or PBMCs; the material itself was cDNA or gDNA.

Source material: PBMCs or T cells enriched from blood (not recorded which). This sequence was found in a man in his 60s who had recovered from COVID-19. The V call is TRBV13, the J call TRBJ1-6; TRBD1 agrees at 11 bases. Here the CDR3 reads CASSYGTGGNSPLHF. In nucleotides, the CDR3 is TGTGCCAGCAGTTACGGGACAGGGGGAAATTCACCCCTCCACTTT.